The 8 T cell receptor beta chains below come from one sample, sequenced in a study of blood T cell repertoires in COVID-19. Using immunoSEQ multiplex PCR, the repertoire was profiled, and TCRdb retains in-frame clones only, with some absent. This table holds about 110,000 clones, nearly 85% found once. Sequencing input: peripheral blood. These TCRs come from a woman between 50 and 59 years old with acute or convalescent COVID-19.

The genes are TRBV15 and TRBJ1-3; the D is unclear. CDR1 is LNHNV, CDR2 YYDKDF, per germline (reference sequence). The CDR3 runs 13 residues. Trimming removed 2 bases from V and 3 bases from J, with 5 bases in between. The CDR3 reads CATSRQLGNTIYF. CDR3 DNA sequence: TGTGCCACCAGCAGACAACTTGGAAACACCATATATTTT.

The V gene is TRBV12-5, the J gene TRBJ1-1, with 7 bases matching TRBD1. The V segment lost 0 bases and the J segment 6 bases; nucleotides outside the gene matches: 7. The V gene's germline CDR1 is LGHNT and CDR2 FRNRAP. CDR3 length equals 15 residues. CDR3 bases: TGTGCTAGTGGTTTGGTCGGGGACAGATCACCTGAAGCTTTCTTT. Protein: CASGLVGDRSPEAFF. The full variable domain, rest sourced from reference TRBV12-5 and TRBJ1-1, is DARVTQTPRHKVTEMGQEVTMRCQPILGHNTVFWYRQTMMQGLELLAYFRNRAPLDDSGMPKDRFSAEMPDATLATLKIQPSEPRDSAVYFCASGLVGDRSPEAFFGQGTRLTVV.

This clone was found a few times. This chain connects TRBV5-8 to TRBJ1-2, with 7 bases that match TRBD1. CDR3 length: 15 residues. Germline V gene sequence: CDR1 SGHTS, CDR2 YDEGEE. J lost 12 bases, V lost 6 bases, and 20 bases had no gene match. The CDR3 is CASTSNSAGQRYDTF. The CDR3 nucleotides are TGTGCCAGCACCTCAAACTCTGCGGGACAGCGTTATGACACCTTC. The full variable domain, its missing parts supplied by reference TRBV5-8 and TRBJ1-2, is EAGVTQSPTHLIKTRGQQATLRCSPISGHTSVYWYQQALGLGLQFLLWYDEGEERNRGNFPPRFSGRQFPNYSSELNVNALELEDSALYLCASTSNSAGQRYDTFGSGTRLTVV.

The CDR3 reads CASSLAGQIYNSPLHF. CDR3 sequence (DNA): TGTGCCAGCAGCTTAGCGGGACAGATCTATAATTCACCCCTCCACTTT. The chain employs TRBV7-2 and TRBJ1-6, with TRBD1 identical over 7 bases. CDR1 SGHTA and CDR2 FQGNSA come from the germline V gene. The CDR3 has 16 amino acids. The trim removed 0 bases at V and 3 bases at J, leaving 2 bases unmatched.

The J gene is TRBJ1-1, the V gene TRBV19; TRBD1 might be the D (5 bases). V lost 3 bases and J 4 bases, leaving 15 bases between the germline ends. This CDR3 has 15 residues. The germline gives CDR1 LNHDA, CDR2 SQIVND (reference sequence). The CDR3 DNA reads TGTGCCAGTAGTATTAAGGGATGGGGCGGCACTGAAGCTTTCTTT. Residues: CASSIKGWGGTEAFF.

The chain couples TRBV5-1 to TRBJ1-6; D is unresolved. The V end lost 0 bases, the J end lost 3 bases, and 10 bases lay between the germline ends. Germline CDR1 reads SGHRS; CDR2 reads YFSETQ. The CDR3 is 16 amino acids. The CDR3 here is CASSLDSSGYNSPLHF. The CDR3 region has the DNA TGCGCCAGCAGCTTGGACAGTTCTGGCTATAATTCACCCCTCCACTTT.

The chain links TRBV7-8 to TRBJ1-6; D remains ambiguous. The CDR3 runs 14 residues. V shed 0 bases and J shed 9 bases, with 9 bases lying between them. From germline, CDR1 is SGHVS and CDR2 FQNEAQ. DNA for the CDR3: TGTGCCAGCAGCTTAGCCAGTTTTGTTTCACCCCTCCACTTT. As protein: CASSLASFVSPLHF. Together with reference TRBV7-8 and TRBJ1-6, the CDR3 gives the full variable domain: GAGVSQSPRYKVAKRGQDVALRCDPISGHVSLFWYQQALGQGPEFLTYFQNEAQLDKSGLPSDRFFAERPEGSVSTLKIQRTQQEDSAVYLCASSLASFVSPLHFGNGTRLTVT.

Only a few counts were recorded for this clone. V and J are TRBV7-8 and TRBJ2-7, with 10 bases lining up with TRBD2. The CDR3 has 14 residues. The ends lost 5 bases at V and 3 bases at J; junction bases unmatched: 4. Germline CDR1 is SGHVS and CDR2 is FQNEAQ. This CDR3 is CASSDPSGGYEQYF. CDR3 nucleotides: TGTGCCAGCAGCGACCCTAGCGGGGGCTACGAGCAGTACTTC.